These 23 T cell receptor beta chains were sequenced from one sample in a study of blood T cell repertoires in COVID-19. The protocol was immunoSEQ multiplex PCR, while the TCRdb copy is restricted to in-frame clones and leaves out a portion. The sample has a few hundred thousand clones; about four fifths are singletons. The sequenced material came from peripheral blood. Every receptor here comes from a woman in her late teens or twenties with acute or convalescent COVID-19.

This clone was counted once. The V and J genes are TRBV7-9 and TRBJ1-2; D perhaps matches TRBD1 (6 bases). V was trimmed by 4 bases and J by 2 bases, leaving 11 bases between them. The CDR3 has 14 residues. Germline CDR1 is SEHNR and CDR2 is FQNEAQ (reference sequence). The CDR3 region has the DNA TGTGCCAGCAGCTGGGGGCTGGACAACTATGGCTACACCTTC. Amino acids: CASSWGLDNYGYTF.

The V gene is TRBV28, the J gene TRBJ2-2, with 9 bases fitting TRBD2. V dropped 5 bases and J dropped 6; count of bases not matched to a gene: 7. CDR3 length: 15 residues. Per the germline V gene, CDR1 is MDHEN and CDR2 is SYDVKM. CDR3 residues: CASSHSGSGAGELFF. CDR3 nucleotides: TGTGCCAGCAGTCATAGCGGGAGTGGGGCCGGGGAGCTGTTTTTT. Full variable domain (missing parts from reference TRBV28 and TRBJ2-2): DVKVTQSSRYLVKRTGEKVFLECVQDMDHENMFWYRQDPGLGLRLIYFSYDVKMKEKGDIPEGYSVSREKKERFSLILESASTNQTSMYLCASSHSGSGAGELFFGEGSRLTVL.

CDR3 nucleotides: TGTGCCACCGCTAGCGGATCGAACACCGGGGAGCTGTTTTTT. Translated, it gives CATASGSNTGELFF. This chain uses TRBV3-1 (or the pseudogene TRBV3-2) with TRBJ2-2; 7 nucleotides match TRBD2. The ends lost 10 bases at V and 0 bases at J; junction bases unmatched: 5. The germline gives CDR1 LGHDT, CDR2 YNNKEL (reference sequence). This CDR3 contains 14 residues.

The chain joins TRBV7-9 to TRBJ2-3; 7 nucleotides match TRBD2. J was trimmed by 1 base and V by 0 bases; bases with no gene match: 1. The CDR3 extends over 15 amino acids. Germline V gene sequence: CDR1 SEHNR, CDR2 FQNEAQ (reference sequence). CDR3 in amino acids: CASSLAAGGTDTQYF. The CDR3 DNA follows: TGTGCCAGCAGCTTAGCGGCGGGAGGCACAGATACGCAGTATTTT.

The V call is TRBV6-6, the J call TRBJ2-3; D is unresolved. V was shortened by 6 bases and J by 3 bases, with 19 bases between the two germline ends. CDR1 and CDR2 from the germline V gene are MNHNY and SVGAGI (reference sequence). CDR3 length: 16 amino acids. As DNA, the CDR3 is TGTGCCAGCAGCAACATGCCTCGGGTTGGGACAGATACGCAGTATTTT. Translation gives CASSNMPRVGTDTQYF.

The V and J genes are TRBV6-5 and TRBJ2-5, with TRBD2 matching 10 bases. CDR1 and CDR2 (germline): MNHEY, SVGAGI. V trimming: 5 bases; J trimming: 0 bases; junction bases outside the gene matches: 3. The CDR3 runs to 15 residues. This CDR3 is CASSTGLANQETQYF. The CDR3 DNA follows: TGTGCCAGCAGTACGGGACTAGCGAACCAAGAGACCCAGTACTTC.

The chain recombines TRBV3-1 (or the pseudogene TRBV3-2) with TRBJ1-2; D is possibly TRBD1 (5 bases). The CDR3 runs to 15 residues. V lost 0 bases and J 4 bases, leaving 12 bases between the germline ends. The germline CDR1 and CDR2 sequences are LGHDT and YNNKEL (reference sequence). CDR3 protein: CASSQDQGTAYGYTF. The CDR3 bases are TGTGCCAGCAGCCAAGATCAGGGCACCGCCTATGGCTACACCTTC.

The DNA of the CDR3 is TGTGCCAGCAGCCATCCTCGGGGTGTACTGGGAGGAAACACCATATATTTT. It encodes CASSHPRGVLGGNTIYF. The chain links TRBV14 to TRBJ1-3; no clear D gene. The V gene's germline CDR1 is SGHDN and CDR2 FVKESK. The CDR3 consists of 17 residues. The ends were cut back, 3 bases at V and 4 bases at J, with 19 bases in the middle.

The chain has TRBV2 and TRBJ1-3; TRBD1 aligns across 7 bases. V lost 5 bases to trimming and J lost 0 bases; unmatched junction nucleotides: 4. Looked up from germline, CDR1 is SNHLY and CDR2 is FYNNEI. CDR3 size: 15 residues. The DNA for the CDR3 is TGTGCCAGCAGTCTAAACAGGGGCTCTGGAAACACCATATATTTT. This translates into CASSLNRGSGNTIYF.

This chain connects TRBV21-1 to TRBJ2-5; the table's D gene call, TRBD2, was not cross checked with the DNA. TRBV21-1 is a known pseudogene. The CDR3 spans 17 residues. CDR3: CASSNVIQAGAAETQYF. The CDR3 DNA reads as TGTGCCAGCAGCAATGTTATTCAGGCGGGAGCGGCGGAGACCCAGTACTTC.

This clone appeared a single time. The chain links TRBV5-1 to TRBJ1-2; 8 positions match TRBD1. This CDR3 is built from 15 residues. Germline V gene data show CDR1 as SGHRS and CDR2 as YFSETQ. With V trimmed by 0 bases and J by 7 bases, 8 bases remained unmatched. In nucleotides, the CDR3 is TGCGCCAGCAGCTTGGTGGGGGCAGGGGGCTTTGGCTACACCTTC. Protein sequence: CASSLVGAGGFGYTF.

This chain joins TRBV24-1 and TRBJ2-3; 12 bases are a match to TRBD2. CDR1 and CDR2 from the germline V gene are KGHDR and SFDVKD. CDR3 length equals 17 residues. Trimming took 1 base from V and 0 from J; bases not matched to a gene: 1. The CDR3 DNA reads TGTGCCACCAGTGATTTTGGGACTAGCGGGAGCACAGATACGCAGTATTTT. It encodes CATSDFGTSGSTDTQYF.

The chain uses TRBV11-2 and TRBJ2-5, with D uncertain. The CDR3 extends over 16 amino acids. V dropped 3 bases and J dropped 1 base, with 15 bases sitting between them. Germline assignment: CDR1 SGHAT and CDR2 FQNNGV. For the CDR3, the DNA is TGTGCCAGCAGCTTTAGGATCCACAGCCTCCAAGAGACCCAGTACTTC. Its translation is CASSFRIHSLQETQYF.

This rearrangement joins TRBV19 to TRBJ1-1; D is possibly TRBD1 (6 bases). Germline V gene lookup returns CDR1 LNHDA and CDR2 SQIVND (reference sequence). The CDR3 has 12 amino acids. V was shortened by 4 bases and J by 5 bases, with 8 bases between the two germline ends. The CDR3 region is CASSTGVTEAFF. DNA of the CDR3: TGTGCCAGTAGTACAGGGGTTACTGAAGCTTTCTTT.

The chain uses TRBV6-4 and TRBJ2-5, with D unclear. Germline lookup yields CDR1 MRHNA and CDR2 SNTAGT. Trimming took off 4 bases at V and 5 bases at J, with 11 bases between the two ends. This CDR3 contains 13 residues. CDR3 DNA sequence: TGTGCCAGCAGTGCCAGGATCTCGGAGACCCAGTACTTC. Translation: CASSARISETQYF.

V gene TRBV9 combines with J gene TRBJ1-1, with a tentative D call TRBD1 (6 bases). Germline V lookup: CDR1 SGDLS, CDR2 YYNGEE. The CDR3 runs to 15 residues. The V end was cut by 0 bases, the J end by 4 bases, with 13 bases between. The CDR3, as DNA: TGTGCCAGCAGCGTAGGTGGGACATCCTTCACTGAAGCTTTCTTT. This translates into CASSVGGTSFTEAFF. Drawing the rest from reference TRBV9 and TRBJ1-1, the complete variable domain is DSGVTQTPKHLITATGQRVTLRCSPRSGDLSVYWYQQSLDQGLQFLIQYYNGEERAKGNILERFSAQQFPDLHSELNLSSLELGDSALYFCASSVGGTSFTEAFFGQGTRLTVV.

This sequence joins TRBV25-1 and TRBJ2-7; D is undetermined. With 6 bases removed from V and 3 bases from J, the gap between germline ends came to 3 bases. CDR3 size: 10 residues. The germline V gene encodes CDR1 MGHDK and CDR2 SYGVNS. The CDR3 loop is CASSHYEQYF. The DNA for the CDR3 is TGTGCCAGCAGCCACTACGAGCAGTACTTC.

This chain links TRBV7-3 with TRBJ2-2; 10 bases match TRBD1. The J segment lost 3 bases and the V segment lost 5 bases, leaving 3 bases of the junction unmatched. The germline V gene encodes CDR1 SGHTA and CDR2 FQGTGA. There are 15 residues in the CDR3. CDR3 loop: CASSRGQGYTGELFF. As DNA, the CDR3 is TGTGCCAGCAGCCGGGGACAGGGGTACACCGGGGAGCTGTTTTTT.

The chain combines TRBV27 with TRBJ2-1; 13 positions match TRBD2. This CDR3 spans 15 amino acids. Germline-derived CDR1 and CDR2 are MNHEY and SMNVEV (reference sequence). V gave up 5 bases and J gave up 6 bases; unmatched junction bases: 4. CDR3 in DNA: TGTGCCAGCAGTACGGGACTAGCGGGAAGCAATGAGCAGTTCTTC. The encoded protein is CASSTGLAGSNEQFF.

V gene TRBV27 combines with J gene TRBJ2-7; 9 bases match TRBD1. CDR1 MNHEY and CDR2 SMNVEV come from the germline V gene (reference sequence). This CDR3 is 15 amino acids long. V dropped 5 bases and J dropped 3; count of bases not matched to a gene: 8. This CDR3 is CASSVRDRAFYEQYF. The CDR3 DNA reads TGTGCCAGCAGTGTCCGGGACAGGGCGTTCTACGAGCAGTACTTC.

This clone turned up a few times. This chain connects TRBV18 to TRBJ2-7; 7 nucleotides agree with TRBD2. CDR3 size: 14 residues. Germline V gene sequence: CDR1 KGHSH, CDR2 LQKENI. V shed 6 bases, J shed 3 bases, and the junction held 8 bases outside the gene matches. The CDR3 DNA reads as TGTGCCAGCTCCCCTAGCGGTCTGGGCTACGAGCAGTACTTC. This codes for CASSPSGLGYEQYF.

The rearrangement uses TRBV5-5 and TRBJ1-2, with TRBD1 identical over 7 bases. The CDR3 runs 15 residues. In germline, CDR1 is SGHKS, CDR2 YYEKEE (reference sequence). J gave up 3 bases and V 4 bases, and 9 bases lay outside the gene matches. The CDR3 here is CASSRYDRADYGYTF. In nucleotides, the CDR3 is TGTGCCAGCAGCCGATACGACAGGGCTGACTATGGCTACACCTTC.

The chain employs TRBV6-5 and TRBJ2-1; no reliable D call. The CDR3 contains 14 residues. Germline V lookup: CDR1 MNHEY, CDR2 SVGAGI. V shed 4 bases and J shed 9 bases, with 16 bases lying between them. The CDR3, as DNA: TGTGCCAGCAGTTTCTACCGTACCGGTTCTGAGCAGTTCTTC. Its protein product is CASSFYRTGSEQFF.